The 15 T cell receptor beta chains listed next were all sequenced from one sample in a study of T cell changes during pregnancy in multiple sclerosis. Using immunoSEQ multiplex PCR, the repertoire was profiled, and TCRdb retains in-frame clones only, with some absent. This table has roughly 40,000 clones, over 75% appearing once. The source was CD4+ T cells from peripheral blood mononuclear cells, collected before pregnancy. These receptors all stem from a female donor with multiple sclerosis, enrolled in a pregnancy study.

V is TRBV14 and J is TRBJ2-7; 16 positions agree with TRBD2. The germline gives CDR1 SGHDN, CDR2 FVKESK. The CDR3 consists of 16 residues. V lost 4 bases to trimming and J lost 6 bases; unmatched junction nucleotides: 6. The CDR3 is CASSPLGTSGRAEQYF. In DNA form, the CDR3 reads TGTGCCAGCAGCCCACTTGGGACTAGCGGGAGGGCCGAGCAGTACTTC. The whole variable domain, filled in from reference TRBV14 and TRBJ2-7, reads EAGVTQFPSHSVIEKGQTVTLRCDPISGHDNLYWYRRVMGKEIKFLLHFVKESKQDESGMPNNRFLAERTGGTYSTLKVQPAELEDSGVYFCASSPLGTSGRAEQYFGPGTRLTVT.

The chain is built from TRBV28 and TRBJ1-2; maybe TRBD1 (5 bases). Germline V gene lookup returns CDR1 MDHEN and CDR2 SYDVKM. V gave up 7 bases and J gave up 4 bases, with 25 bases separating them. CDR3 length: 17 residues. CDR3 bases: TGTGCCAGCACCTCAGGGTTGGTTGAGATCCCCTCCTATGGCTACACCTTC. This translates into CASTSGLVEIPSYGYTF.

The chain couples TRBV7-3 to TRBJ2-1; D perhaps matches TRBD1 (6 bases). Germline V gene data show CDR1 as SGHTA and CDR2 as FQGTGA. Trimming pared 1 base from V and 4 bases from J, leaving 8 bases between. The CDR3 length is 14 residues. In DNA form, the CDR3 reads TGTGCCAGCAGCTTAAGTGGGACATACAATGAGCAGTTCTTC. This encodes CASSLSGTYNEQFF.

Worth noting for this clone: This sample also contains other DNA sequences that code for the same CDR3. The J gene is TRBJ2-5, the V gene TRBV10-3, with 7 bases matching TRBD2. Germline-derived CDR1 and CDR2 are ENHRY and SYGVKD. V lost 0 bases, J lost 2 bases, and 0 bases stayed unmatched. This CDR3 is 14 amino acids long. The CDR3 reads CAISESGGQETQYF. The CDR3 region has the DNA TGTGCCATCAGTGAGTCGGGGGGGCAAGAGACCCAGTACTTC.

V gene TRBV5-1 combines with J gene TRBJ1-1; D gene uncertain. This CDR3 has 13 amino acids. In germline, CDR1 is SGHRS, CDR2 YFSETQ. V gave up 0 bases and J gave up 3 bases, with 6 bases separating them. CDR3 sequence reads: CASSLAADTEAFF. CDR3 coding DNA: TGCGCCAGCAGCTTGGCTGCGGACACTGAAGCTTTCTTT. Supplemented by reference TRBV5-1 and TRBJ1-1, the full variable domain reads KAGVTQTPRYLIKTRGQQVTLSCSPISGHRSVSWYQQTPGQGLQFLFEYFSETQRNKGNFPGRFSGRQFSNSRSEMNVSTLELGDSALYLCASSLAADTEAFFGQGTRLTVV.

The genes are TRBV7-2 and TRBJ2-2; D might be TRBD2 (6 bases). The germline V gene has CDR1 SGHTA and CDR2 FQGNSA. CDR3 length equals 16 residues. V gave up 6 bases and J gave up 2 bases, with 16 bases separating them. The CDR3 reads CASRLLASANTGELFF. The CDR3 DNA reads as TGTGCCAGCAGGCTACTCGCTAGCGCCAACACCGGGGAGCTGTTTTTT.

The V and J genes are TRBV5-1 and TRBJ1-3; weak D call: TRBD1 (5 bases). Trimming took off 4 bases at V and 0 bases at J, with 11 bases between the two ends. The germline V gene encodes CDR1 SGHRS and CDR2 YFSETQ. This CDR3 region has 15 residues. The CDR3 DNA sequence: TGCGCCAGCAGCACCGGGACTGTCTCTGGAAACACCATATATTTT. As protein: CASSTGTVSGNTIYF.

The V and J genes are TRBV5-1 and TRBJ1-3, with D tentatively TRBD1 (5 bases). Trimming removed 0 bases from V and 4 bases from J, with 5 bases in between. The CDR3 is 13 amino acids. From germline, CDR1 is SGHRS and CDR2 YFSETQ. The CDR3 DNA is TGCGCCAGCAGCTTGGGACAGGGAAACACCATATATTTT. Protein: CASSLGQGNTIYF.

This clone was seen a few times. The rearrangement uses TRBV5-1 and TRBJ2-7; 10 nucleotides align to TRBD2. After removal of 5 bases from V and 5 bases from J, the junction contained 7 bases not matched to a gene. The CDR3 contains 14 residues. Germline lookup yields CDR1 SGHRS and CDR2 YFSETQ. The CDR3 region has the DNA TGCGCCAGCAGAATTGGACTAGCGGTCCACGAGCAGTACTTC. Amino acids: CASRIGLAVHEQYF.

This clone was seen a single time. The rearrangement joins TRBV7-2 to TRBJ2-2, with TRBD2 matching over 9 bases. The germline CDR1 and CDR2 sequences are SGHTA and FQGNSA. The trim removed 3 bases at V and 9 bases at J, leaving 5 bases unmatched. The CDR3 is 14 amino acids. The CDR3: CASSFLAGERELFF. The CDR3 nucleotides read TGTGCCAGCAGCTTTTTAGCGGGAGAACGGGAGCTGTTTTTT. Combining the CDR3 with reference TRBV7-2 and TRBJ2-2 gives the whole variable domain GAGVSQSPSNKVTEKGKDVELRCDPISGHTALYWYRQSLGQGLEFLIYFQGNSAPDKSGLPSDRFSAERTGGSVSTLTIQRTQQEDSAVYLCASSFLAGERELFFGEGSRLTVL.

This chain's CDR3 is CASSPDRGYGYTF. The CDR3 DNA reads TGTGCCAGCAGTCCCGACAGAGGCTATGGCTACACCTTC. The chain has TRBV27 and TRBJ1-2; TRBD1 might be the D (5 bases). The CDR3 has 13 residues. Germline CDR1 and CDR2: MNHEY and SMNVEV (reference sequence). V lost 5 bases to trimming and J lost 4 bases, with 11 bases between them.

The chain couples TRBV5-6 to TRBJ2-1; 11 nucleotides match TRBD2. Germline V gene sequence: CDR1 SGHDT, CDR2 YYEEEE. The CDR3 runs to 15 residues. V shed 1 base, J shed 6 bases, and the junction held 3 bases outside the gene matches. The CDR3 DNA follows: TGTGCCAGCAGCTTGATTACTAGCGGGGGCAATGAGCAGTTCTTC. This encodes CASSLITSGGNEQFF.

This chain uses TRBV7-2 with TRBJ1-2, with 9 bases fitting TRBD1. The CDR3 extends over 16 amino acids. Losses at the gene ends were 5 bases for V and 9 bases for J; bases not matched to a gene: 16. Germline values: CDR1 SGHTA, CDR2 FQGNSA. DNA for the CDR3: TGTGCCAGCAGCCCGTACATGGGGACAGGGATTTCGCGCTACACCTTC. It is translated as CASSPYMGTGISRYTF.

This chain connects TRBV6-6 to TRBJ2-7, with 12 bases aligning to TRBD2. J gave up 3 bases and V 6 bases, and 3 bases lay outside the gene matches. The CDR3 contains 14 residues. The germline V gene encodes CDR1 MNHNY and CDR2 SVGAGI (reference sequence). This CDR3 is CASRGLAGHYEQYF. The CDR3 DNA is TGTGCCAGCAGGGGACTAGCGGGCCACTACGAGCAGTACTTC.

V is TRBV4-1 and J is TRBJ1-3, with D tentatively TRBD1 (5 bases). The CDR3 extends over 15 amino acids. Trimming shortened V by 0 bases and J by 8 bases, and 14 bases separated the two germline ends. Germline CDR1 is MGHRA and CDR2 is YSYEKL. This CDR3 reads CASSQEAGALHTIYF. Here the CDR3 DNA reads TGCGCCAGCAGCCAAGAAGCTGGGGCCCTCCACACCATATATTTT.